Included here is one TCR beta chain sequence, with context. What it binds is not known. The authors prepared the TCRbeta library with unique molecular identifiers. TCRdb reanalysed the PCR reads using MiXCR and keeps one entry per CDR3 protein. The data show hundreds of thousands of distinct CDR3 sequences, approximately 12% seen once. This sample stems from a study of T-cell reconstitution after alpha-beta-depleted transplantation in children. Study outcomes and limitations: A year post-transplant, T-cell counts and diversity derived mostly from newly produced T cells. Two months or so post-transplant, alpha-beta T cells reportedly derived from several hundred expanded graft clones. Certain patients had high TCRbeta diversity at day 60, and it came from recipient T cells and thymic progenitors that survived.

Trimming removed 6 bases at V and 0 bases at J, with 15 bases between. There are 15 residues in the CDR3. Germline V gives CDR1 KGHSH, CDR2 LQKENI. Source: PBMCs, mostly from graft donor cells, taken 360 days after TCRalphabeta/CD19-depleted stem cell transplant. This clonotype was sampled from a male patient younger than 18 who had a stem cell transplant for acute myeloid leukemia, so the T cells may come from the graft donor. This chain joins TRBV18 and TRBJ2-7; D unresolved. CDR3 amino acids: CASSLLASFSYEQYF. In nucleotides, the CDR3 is TGTGCCAGCTCTCTTCTTGCGTCCTTCTCCTACGAGCAGTACTTC. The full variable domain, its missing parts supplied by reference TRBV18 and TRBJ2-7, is NAGVMQNPRHLVRRRGQEARLRCSPMKGHSHVYWYRQLPEEGLKFMVYLQKENIIDESGMPKERFSAEFPKEGPSILRIQQVVRGDSAAYFCASSLLASFSYEQYFGPGTRLTVT.